These T cell receptor beta chains were read from a single sample in a study of blood T cells in healthy people across ages. TCRdb processed the 5' RACE reads anew with MiXCR; each CDR3 protein has one entry. The sample has about 1,600,000 distinct CDR3 sequences, roughly 40% seen once. Material for sequencing was blood. All receptors derive from a woman in her late teens or twenties in good health. The CDR3 runs from the conserved cysteine through the conserved F or W. Each record gives: D gene, V gene, J gene, clone size, CDR3 DNA, CDR3 protein. A D gene is named only where the DNA matches it firmly. Size values are once, few and many counts, or a class for expanded clones, and some rows have none.

>NA|TRBV29-1|TRBJ1-1|NA
TGCAGCGCCTGGGGTGGGGGAAGTACTGAAGCTTTCTTT
CSAWGGGSTEAFF
>NA|TRBV6-5|TRBJ2-1|few
TGTGCCAGCAGTTACTCCTACGGAGGGCCGGGGTCCTACAATGAGCAGTTCTTC
CASSYSYGGPGSYNEQFF
>TRBD2|TRBV20-1|TRBJ2-5|NA
TGCAGTGCTAGGCTAGCGGGAAGGCAAGAGACCCAGTACTTC
CSARLAGRQETQYF
>TRBD1|TRBV28|TRBJ1-1|NA
TGTGCCAGCACTACATTGGGGACAGGGGGCACTGAAGCTTTCTTT
CASTTLGTGGTEAFF
>NA|TRBV3-1|TRBJ1-2|NA
TGTGCCAGCAGCCAAGAGTCTTTTTATGGCTACACCTTC
CASSQESFYGYTF
>NA|TRBV20-1|TRBJ2-7|NA
TGCAGTGCTAGGGTCCTTGGACCCAGCTTTGTGAATGAGCAGTACTTC
CSARVLGPSFVNEQYF
>NA|TRBV4-1|TRBJ2-1|few
TGCGCCAGCAGCCAAGGGACCATAAACAATGAGCAGTTCTTC
CASSQGTINNEQFF
>NA|TRBV4-1|TRBJ2-1|NA
TGCGCCAGCAGCCAAGATGCTTACTACAATGAGCAGTTCTTC
CASSQDAYYNEQFF
>NA|TRBV7-9|TRBJ2-3|few
TGTGCCAGCAGCGTAGCGCAGACAGATACGCAGTATTTT
CASSVAQTDTQYF
>TRBD2|TRBV6-6|TRBJ2-3|NA
TGTGCCAGCAGTTACACCTCGGCTAGCGGAGATACGCAGTATTTT
CASSYTSASGDTQYF
>NA|TRBV11-2|TRBJ1-1|NA
TGTGCCAGCAGCTTAGCGCCGACCGGGAACACTGAAGCTTTCTTT
CASSLAPTGNTEAFF
>NA|TRBV7-2|TRBJ2-6|few
TGTGCCAGCAGCTCCTATTCCCGGGACATCTCTGGGGCCAACGTCCTGACTTTC
CASSSYSRDISGANVLTF
>NA|TRBV29-1|TRBJ2-4|few
TGCAGCGTTGTCCTCAGCGGTGACCCCCTAAACATTCAGTACTTC
CSVVLSGDPLNIQYF
>NA|TRBV12-3/TRBV12-4|TRBJ1-1|few
TGTGCCAGCAGTCCAAGGTCGGGACCTGAAGCTTTCTTT
CASSPRSGPEAFF
>NA|TRBV15|TRBJ1-2|few
TGTGCCACCAGCGGATCGGACAGCGAGGTCTATGGCTACACCTTC
CATSGSDSEVYGYTF
>TRBD1|TRBV2|TRBJ2-7|NA
TGTGCCAGCAGTGAGATTTGGACAGGGTTGAGGGAGCAGTACTTC
CASSEIWTGLREQYF
>NA|TRBV10-2|TRBJ2-7|NA
TGCGCCAGCAACCAGGGCATCTCCTACGAGCAGTACTTC
CASNQGISYEQYF
>NA|TRBV27|TRBJ2-1|NA
TGTGCCAGCAGAACTAGCATCAATGAGCAGTTCTTC
CASRTSINEQFF
>NA|TRBV20-1|TRBJ2-1|NA
TGCAGTGCCCCGGGGACGGGGGAGCAGTTCTTC
CSAPGTGEQFF
>NA|TRBV29-1|TRBJ2-1|few
TGCAGCGTTGAATTTGCGGGGAACTACAATGAGCAGTTCTTC
CSVEFAGNYNEQFF
>TRBD2|TRBV3-1|TRBJ2-1|few
TGTGCCAGCAGCTTAGGACTAGCCAAGTACAATGAGCAGTTCTTC
CASSLGLAKYNEQFF
>TRBD1|TRBV6-5|TRBJ2-7|NA
TGTGCCAGCAGTGGGACAGGGGTTGCCCACGAGCAGTACTTC
CASSGTGVAHEQYF
>NA|TRBV7-2|TRBJ2-1|NA
TGTACCAGCAGCAAGACAGCGGCTAACAATGAGCAGTTCTTC
CTSSKTAANNEQFF
>TRBD1|TRBV12-3/TRBV12-4|TRBJ2-7|few
TGTGCCAGCTCTCGAGGGGGCAAGGGCCAGCAGTACTTC
CASSRGGKGQQYF
>TRBD1|TRBV7-3|TRBJ2-1|few
TGTGCCAGCAGCTTAACGTTGGGACAGGGTAAGAAGAGTGAGCAGTTCTTC
CASSLTLGQGKKSEQFF
>NA|TRBV5-1|TRBJ2-7|few
TGCGCCAGCAGCTTGGCCTGGGCCTACGAGCAGTACTTC
CASSLAWAYEQYF
>NA|TRBV29-1|TRBJ2-7|many
TGCAGCGTTGAGGAGGGATCCTACGAGCAGTACTTC
CSVEEGSYEQYF
>NA|TRBV4-1|TRBJ2-7|NA
TGCGCCAGCAGCACCCTTTGGGGGGCCTACGAGCAGTACTTC
CASSTLWGAYEQYF
>TRBD1|TRBV2|TRBJ2-3|NA
TGTGCCAGCAGGACCGGACAGGGCAGCACAGATACGCAGTATTTT
CASRTGQGSTDTQYF
>NA|TRBV20-1|TRBJ1-3|NA
TGCAGTGTCCAATCAGGGTTTGGAAACACCATATATTTT
CSVQSGFGNTIYF
>NA|TRBV6-5|TRBJ2-7|few
TGTGCCAGCAGTCGCCAAGGCCCGGCGGGCTCCTACGAGCAGTACTTC
CASSRQGPAGSYEQYF
>TRBD2|TRBV5-5|TRBJ2-1|NA
TGTGCCAGCAGCTTGCGCGGGAGAGTGGCAGATGAGCAGTTCTTC
CASSLRGRVADEQFF
>NA|TRBV18|TRBJ1-1|few
TGTGCCAGCTCACCGCAGGGTATGGGGACTGAAGCTTTCTTT
CASSPQGMGTEAFF
>TRBD1|TRBV3-1|TRBJ1-2|few
TGTGCCAGCAGTCCGAAGGGACAGGGGAGTGGCTACACCTTC
CASSPKGQGSGYTF
>NA|TRBV7-9|TRBJ2-5|NA
TGTGCCAGCAGCCACCGGGACAAGGAACAGACCCAGTACTTC
CASSHRDKEQTQYF
>NA|TRBV4-2|TRBJ2-3|NA
TGTGCCAGCAGCCAAGAGAGTGCCCCACCTAGCACAGATACGCAGTATTTT
CASSQESAPPSTDTQYF
>NA|TRBV14|TRBJ1-1|NA
TGTGCCAGCAGCCAGGTAGCCAGCATGAACACTGAAGCTTTCTTT
CASSQVASMNTEAFF
>NA|TRBV4-1|TRBJ1-5|NA
TGCGCCAGCAGCCAAGAAGCAGGTCCCAATCAGCCCCAGCATTTT
CASSQEAGPNQPQHF
>TRBD2|TRBV10-3|TRBJ2-7|NA
TGTGCCATCAGTGATTCTACGGGAGCGGGAACCTACGAGCAGTACTTC
CAISDSTGAGTYEQYF
>TRBD1|TRBV2|TRBJ2-5|NA
TGTGCCACCAAAAACAGGGGGGTAGTTTCGGAGCAGTACTTC
CATKNRGVVSEQYF
>TRBD2|TRBV4-2|TRBJ2-7|NA
TGTGCCAGCAGCCAGGCTGGGACTAGCTCCTACAATGAGCAGTACTTC
CASSQAGTSSYNEQYF
>NA|TRBV30|TRBJ2-5|NA
TGTGCCTGGATATCTCGGGCAGGGGCCCAGTACTTC
CAWISRAGAQYF
>NA|TRBV7-9|TRBJ2-1|NA
TGTGCCAGCAGCACCACGGACAGACAGAGTGGTGAGCAGTTCTTC
CASSTTDRQSGEQFF
>TRBD2|TRBV7-6|TRBJ2-7|NA
TGTGCCAGCAGCGAAACGGGAGGGCCCTACAATGAGCAGTACTTC
CASSETGGPYNEQYF
>NA|TRBV19|TRBJ2-5|NA
TGTGCCAGCCATGGAGCGGAAGAGACCCAGTACTTC
CASHGAEETQYF
>NA|TRBV27|TRBJ2-7|once
TGTGCCAGCCAATCGGGTGGGCAGACCGAGAAGTACTTC
CASQSGGQTEKYF
>TRBD2|TRBV4-1|TRBJ2-7|NA
TGCGCCAGCAGCCCAGAGGGCGGGACTAGCGGCTACGAGCAGTACTTC
CASSPEGGTSGYEQYF
>NA|TRBV12-3/TRBV12-4|TRBJ1-5|few
TGTGCCAGCACCGAGGGGTTGGGGGCGAGCAATCAGCCCCAGCATTTT
CASTEGLGASNQPQHF
>NA|TRBV4-1|TRBJ2-1|few
TGCGCCAGCAGCCAAGTTTCGGGAGACTATGAGCAGTTCTTC
CASSQVSGDYEQFF
>NA|TRBV2|TRBJ2-7|NA
TGTGCCAGCAGTGAAGAGGCTGCAGGGCTAACCTACGAGCAGTACTTC
CASSEEAAGLTYEQYF
>NA|TRBV7-9|TRBJ1-1|once
TGTGCCAGCAGCTTATCCGGCAGGGGAGGCTCAGAAGCTTTCTTT
CASSLSGRGGSEAFF
>TRBD1|TRBV10-3|TRBJ1-2|NA
TGTGCCATCAGTGACCCCCCGGGACAGGGGTCGGGTGGCTACACCTTC
CAISDPPGQGSGGYTF
>TRBD2|TRBV20-1|TRBJ2-7|few
TGCAGTGCTAGGGGGCGGGGGGTACCCTACGAGCAGTACTTC
CSARGRGVPYEQYF
>NA|TRBV9|TRBJ1-1|NA
TGTGCCAGCAGCGTAGTCGGGAACGGGGGCGTTGGCACTGAAGCTTTCTTT
CASSVVGNGGVGTEAFF